This T cell receptor beta chain was sequenced in a study of high-grade serous ovarian cancer treatment subgroups. The method was immunoSEQ multiplex PCR; TCRdb's version includes in-frame clones alone and lacks a portion of them. The sample has approximately 7,800 clones, less than 70% seen once. Germline-derived CDR1 and CDR2 are LNHDA and SQIVND (reference sequence). Trimming took 4 bases from V and 1 from J, leaving 7 bases between them. This CDR3 region has 13 residues. Tumor samples were taken before definitive surgery or chemotherapy. The chain recombines TRBV19 with TRBJ1-2; a possible D gene is TRBD1 (6 bases). This TCR was sampled from a human donor with high-grade serous ovarian cancer. Source material: tumor tissue. CDR3 sequence: CASSKQGNYGYTF. DNA for the CDR3: TGTGCCAGTAGTAAACAGGGTAACTATGGCTACACCTTC.